The sequence of this TCR beta chain was determined in a study of cytomegalovirus exposure and HLA in healthy donors. In germline, CDR1 is SEHNR, CDR2 FQNEAQ (reference sequence). The CDR3 length is 15 residues. V shed 3 bases, J shed 9 bases, and the junction held 4 bases outside the gene matches. The study's findings and limits: HLA alleles showed associations with some 17,000 TCR beta sequences in a later analysis, at a 0.05 false discovery rate.

Points on this clone: Its antigen is undetermined.

The PCR made use of 60 Vbeta and 13 Jbeta primers. TCRdb's copy holds only in-frame clones and misses some; the assay was immunoSEQ multiplex PCR. This table holds approximately 71,000 clones. This sequence originates from a female donor in good health and CMV-seropositive. The chain is built from TRBV7-9 and TRBJ1-6, with 11 bases fitting TRBD1. The sequenced sample consisted of PBMCs. The DNA for the CDR3 is TGTGCCAGCAGCTTGGGGACAGGGGGTGGTTCACCCCTCCACTTT. This codes for CASSLGTGGGSPLHF.